Listed below are T cell receptor beta chains from one sample, sequenced in a study of T cell repertoires in cytomegalovirus infection. TCRdb used MiXCR to reprocess the reads, holding one entry per CDR3 protein. The sample includes 700,000 to 850,000 distinct CDR3 sequences, approximately 32% of them seen just once. What these receptors recognize is not known. The sequenced sample was cultured CD8+ T cells from PBMCs, obtained from culture after CMV antigen stimulation. These receptors were taken from a human donor in good health (CMV status not recorded). Some clones in this sample may be carry-over from other donors' samples. The CDR3 runs from the conserved cysteine through the conserved F or W. The D gene is left open where the match is weak. Only part of the rows carry a size: once, few, many, or a class if the clone is expanded.

J	D	V	size	CDR3	DNA
TRBJ1-2	TRBD1	TRBV12-5	few	CASGFGTVGSIGTEGYTF	TGTGCTAGTGGTTTCGGGACAGTAGGCTCTATCGGGACTGAAGGCTACACCTTC
TRBJ2-3	NA	TRBV27	NA	CASKTGAGTDTQYF	TGTGCCAGCAAAACGGGGGCTGGGACAGATACGCAGTATTTT
TRBJ1-5	NA	TRBV19	NA	CASTVRDGISQPQHF	TGTGCCAGTACGGTCCGGGACGGGATTAGTCAGCCCCAGCATTTT
TRBJ2-5	NA	TRBV5-6	NA	CASSERVKTQYF	TGTGCCAGCAGCGAAAGGGTTAAGACCCAGTACTTC
TRBJ1-1	NA	TRBV27	NA	CASSPLEGMNTEAFF	TGTGCCAGCAGTCCCCTAGAAGGCATGAACACTGAAGCTTTCTTT
TRBJ1-2	NA	TRBV5-6	NA	CASSSLSMQLYGYTF	TGTGCCAGCAGCTCCCTGAGTATGCAGCTCTATGGCTACACCTTC
TRBJ1-1	NA	TRBV7-8	many	CASSLVPNEAFF	TGTGCCAGCAGCTTAGTCCCCAATGAAGCTTTCTTT
TRBJ1-1	NA	TRBV7-9	NA	CASSPYTGMNTEAFF	TGTGCCAGCAGCCCATATACAGGGATGAACACTGAAGCTTTCTTT
TRBJ1-2	TRBD1	TRBV28	NA	CASSSPGTGGGDGYTF	TGTGCCAGCAGTTCTCCCGGGACAGGGGGCGGAGATGGCTACACCTTC
TRBJ2-5	NA	TRBV2	NA	CASRKGPGKLTQYF	TGTGCCAGCAGGAAGGGACCGGGCAAATTGACCCAGTACTTC
TRBJ1-1	NA	TRBV19	NA	CASRTPTQAFF	TGTGCCAGTAGGACGCCGACCCAAGCTTTCTTT
TRBJ2-1	TRBD1	TRBV19	few	CASSTGQVLDEQFF	TGTGCCAGTAGTACCGGACAGGTACTAGATGAGCAGTTCTTC
TRBJ1-4	NA	TRBV3-1	NA	CASSQESWGQVFF	TGTGCCAGCAGCCAAGAATCCTGGGGACAAGTGTTTTTT
TRBJ2-3	TRBD2	TRBV7-6	many	CASSRLAVLTDTQYF	TGTGCCAGCAGCCGACTAGCGGTCCTCACAGATACGCAGTATTTT
TRBJ1-2	NA	TRBV29-1	few	CSVEGSDSYGYTF	TGCAGCGTTGAGGGGAGTGACAGTTATGGCTACACCTTC
TRBJ2-7	NA	TRBV13	few	CASSLDDGSYEQYF	TGTGCCAGCAGCTTAGATGACGGCTCCTACGAGCAGTACTTC
TRBJ1-1	NA	TRBV27	NA	CASRKAGATEAFF	TGTGCCAGCAGGAAAGCGGGTGCCACTGAAGCTTTCTTT
TRBJ2-7	NA	TRBV7-9	NA	CASGRPPYEQYF	TGTGCCAGCGGAAGACCACCCTACGAGCAGTACTTC
TRBJ1-6	NA	TRBV6-2/TRBV6-3	few	CASSFPLDSPLHF	TGTGCCAGCAGTTTCCCCTTGGATTCACCCCTCCACTTT
TRBJ1-6	NA	TRBV19	once	CASSMSGSSSPLHF	TGTGCCAGTAGTATGTCGGGAAGTAGTTCACCCCTCCACTTT
TRBJ2-2	NA	TRBV4-3	NA	CASSPDAYGELFF	TGCGCCAGCAGCCCTGACGCATACGGGGAGCTGTTTTTT
TRBJ1-2	NA	TRBV4-1	NA	CASSQDPDILGYTF	TGCGCCAGCAGCCAAGACCCGGACATTCTTGGCTACACCTTC
TRBJ2-5	NA	TRBV6-5	NA	CASTERETRYF	TGTGCCAGCACGGAACGAGAGACCCGGTACTTC
TRBJ2-5	NA	TRBV6-2/TRBV6-3	few	CASSYAQGSEGNF	TGTGCCAGCAGTTACGCACAGGGGTCGGAGGGGAACTTC